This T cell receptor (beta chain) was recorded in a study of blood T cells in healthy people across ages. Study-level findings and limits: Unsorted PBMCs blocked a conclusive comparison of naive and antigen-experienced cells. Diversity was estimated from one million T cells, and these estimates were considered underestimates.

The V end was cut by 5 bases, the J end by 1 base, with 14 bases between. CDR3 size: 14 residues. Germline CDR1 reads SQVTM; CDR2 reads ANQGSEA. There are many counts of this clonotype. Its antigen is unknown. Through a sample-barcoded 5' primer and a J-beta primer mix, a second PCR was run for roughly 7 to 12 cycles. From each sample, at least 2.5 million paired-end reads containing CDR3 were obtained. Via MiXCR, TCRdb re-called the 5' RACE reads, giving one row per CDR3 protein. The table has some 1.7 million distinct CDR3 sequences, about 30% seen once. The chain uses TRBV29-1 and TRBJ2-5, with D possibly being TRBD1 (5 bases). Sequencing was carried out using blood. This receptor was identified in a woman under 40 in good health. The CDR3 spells CSVPGWAVQETQYF. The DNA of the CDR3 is TGCAGCGTTCCAGGGTGGGCAGTCCAAGAGACCCAGTACTTC.